The rows below give T cell receptor beta chains drawn from one sample of a study of blood T cell repertoires in COVID-19. Libraries were prepared by immunoSEQ multiplex PCR; TCRdb keeps only in-frame clonotypes and omits some of them. Found here are 300,000 to 350,000 clones, about nine tenths of them singletons; the top ten hold approximately 1%. Sequencing used PBMCs or T cells enriched from blood (not recorded which). The receptor source for this set is a woman in her 30s who had been exposed to COVID-19. The CDR3 runs from the conserved cysteine through the conserved F or W. The D gene is left open where the match is weak. Clone size is not always given. Where it is, it says once, few, many or a class for expanded clones.

>TRBV5-1|NA|few|TRBJ2-7
CASSLNYVYEQYF
TGCGCCAGCAGCTTGAACTACGTCTACGAGCAGTACTTC
>TRBV6-5|TRBD1|NA|TRBJ2-7
CASSYETGPSYEQYF
TGTGCCAGCAGTTATGAGACAGGGCCCTCCTACGAGCAGTACTTC
>TRBV6-7|NA|NA|TRBJ1-5
CASSTEYNQPQHF
TGTGCCAGCAGTACAGAATACAATCAGCCCCAGCATTTT
>TRBV4-1|NA|NA|TRBJ2-2
CASSQDSPGRGRELFF
TGCGCCAGCAGCCAAGATTCTCCCGGGAGAGGCCGGGAGCTGTTTTTT
>TRBV28|NA|NA|TRBJ2-1
CASSLGSSSYNEQFF
TGTGCCAGCAGTTTGGGGAGCTCCTCCTACAATGAGCAGTTCTTC
>TRBV14|NA|once|TRBJ2-3
CASSPYSDTQYF
TGTGCCAGCAGCCCCTACTCAGATACGCAGTATTTT
>TRBV5-1|TRBD2|NA|TRBJ2-7
CASSFVAGDAYEQYF
TGCGCCAGCAGCTTCGTAGCGGGAGATGCCTACGAGCAGTACTTC
>TRBV10-2|TRBD1|once|TRBJ1-5
CASKGGGNQPQHF
TGCGCCAGCAAAGGGGGCGGCAATCAGCCCCAGCATTTT
>TRBV27|NA|NA|TRBJ1-1
CASSSTGHLNTEAFF
TGTGCCAGCAGTTCGACGGGACACCTGAACACTGAAGCTTTCTTT
>TRBV9|TRBD2|NA|TRBJ2-5
CASSVGRLAEETQYF
TGTGCCAGCAGCGTAGGAAGACTAGCGGAAGAGACCCAGTACTTC
>TRBV12-3/TRBV12-4|NA|NA|TRBJ1-5
CASSRGSNQPQHF
TGTGCCAGCAGTAGAGGAAGCAATCAGCCCCAGCATTTT
>TRBV3-1/TRBV3-2|TRBD1|NA|TRBJ2-1
CASSQDWVLGQGNSEGEQFF
TGTGCCAGCAGCCAAGATTGGGTTCTGGGACAGGGGAATAGCGAGGGAGAGCAGTTCTTC
>TRBV4-2|NA|few|TRBJ2-2
CASSQGVGGNTGELFF
TGTGCCAGCAGCCAAGGGGTGGGAGGGAACACCGGGGAGCTGTTTTTT
>TRBV11-2|NA|once|TRBJ2-6
CASSSLAAGANVLTF
TGTGCCAGCAGCTCATTGGCAGCTGGGGCCAACGTCCTGACTTTC
>TRBV10-3|TRBD2|NA|TRBJ2-1
CAISDTHTEAGSPGEQFF
TGTGCCATCAGTGACACACATACAGAAGCGGGATCACCGGGGGAGCAGTTCTTC
>TRBV28|NA|NA|TRBJ1-1
CASSLPHREAFF
TGTGCCAGCAGTTTACCCCATCGGGAGGCTTTCTTT
>TRBV5-5|TRBD1|few|TRBJ2-7
CASSLPRTGGYEQYF
TGTGCCAGCAGCTTACCTCGGACAGGGGGCTACGAGCAGTACTTC
>TRBV7-2|TRBD1|NA|TRBJ1-1
CASSRDRVGNTEAFF
TGTGCCAGCAGCCGGGACAGGGTAGGAAACACTGAAGCTTTCTTT
>TRBV4-1|NA|few|TRBJ2-7
CASSQDLNGGRQYF
TGCGCCAGCAGCCAAGATTTAAATGGGGGGAGACAGTACTTC
>TRBV12-2|NA|once|TRBJ2-2
CASRPLVGLAVGTGELFF
TGTGCAAGTCGCCCCTTGGTGGGACTAGCGGTCGGTACCGGGGAGCTGTTTTTT
>TRBV2|NA|NA|TRBJ1-1
CASQGGPNTEAFF
TGTGCCTCTCAAGGGGGTCCGAACACTGAAGCTTTCTTT
>TRBV18|NA|NA|TRBJ1-2
CASSPDRNYGYTF
TGTGCCAGCTCACCTGACAGGAACTATGGCTACACCTTC
>TRBV2|TRBD1|NA|TRBJ1-5
CASSGQGPNQPQHF
TGTGCCAGCAGCGGACAGGGGCCGAATCAGCCCCAGCATTTT
>TRBV6-2/TRBV6-3|TRBD2|NA|TRBJ2-7
CASSPLAGGPSTYEQYF
TGTGCCAGCAGTCCACTAGCGGGAGGGCCCTCCACCTACGAGCAGTACTTC
>TRBV28|TRBD2|NA|TRBJ2-3
CASSRPTSGGTDTQYF
TGTGCCAGCAGCCGCCCGACTAGCGGCGGCACAGATACGCAGTATTTT
>TRBV28|NA|NA|TRBJ2-2
CACKDIFGGELFF
TGTGCCTGTAAGGACATTTTCGGCGGGGAGCTGTTTTTT
>TRBV7-9|TRBD1|NA|TRBJ1-2
CASSSRTGGNYGYTF
TGTGCCAGCAGCTCCAGGACAGGGGGAAACTATGGCTACACCTTC
>TRBV4-2|TRBD1|NA|TRBJ2-2
CASSQKTGVAGELFF
TGTGCCAGCAGCCAGAAGACAGGGGTGGCCGGGGAGCTGTTTTTT
>TRBV11-2|NA|NA|TRBJ2-3
CASSSPVSTDTQYF
TGTGCCAGCAGCTCTCCGGTTAGCACAGATACGCAGTATTTT
>TRBV18|NA|NA|TRBJ2-5
CASSPTGIQETQYF
TGTGCCAGCTCACCTACAGGGATCCAAGAGACCCAGTACTTC
>TRBV5-8|TRBD2|NA|TRBJ2-1
CASSAGQVAAGTSGRDEQFF
TGTGCCAGCAGCGCCGGACAGGTCGCGGCCGGGACTAGCGGGAGGGATGAGCAGTTCTTC
>TRBV10-3|NA|NA|TRBJ2-1
CAISTPSRDEQFF
TGTGCCATCAGCACCCCTAGCCGGGATGAGCAGTTCTTC
>TRBV30|NA|NA|TRBJ1-1
CAWISEGGTEAFF
TGTGCCTGGATTTCAGAGGGTGGTACTGAAGCTTTCTTT
>TRBV27|TRBD2|NA|TRBJ2-1
CASSLATGIWEGNEQFF
TGTGCCAGCAGTTTAGCAACAGGCATTTGGGAGGGTAATGAGCAGTTCTTC
>TRBV3-1/TRBV3-2|TRBD2|NA|TRBJ2-2
CASSQRSGSWNTGELFF
TGTGCCAGCAGCCAAAGAAGCGGGAGCTGGAACACCGGGGAGCTGTTTTTT
>TRBV12-3/TRBV12-4|NA|NA|TRBJ1-2
CASGTDLGVGYTF
TGTGCCAGCGGAACAGATCTTGGTGTTGGCTACACCTTC
>TRBV30|NA|NA|TRBJ1-5
CAWSVPGQPQHF
TGTGCCTGGAGTGTACCAGGTCAGCCCCAGCATTTT
>TRBV27|NA|once|TRBJ2-7
CASSPWGDEQYF
TGTGCCAGCAGTCCCTGGGGGGACGAGCAGTACTTC
>TRBV2|NA|NA|TRBJ2-7
CASSGSGRFEQYF
TGTGCCAGCTCCGGGTCGGGGAGGTTCGAGCAGTACTTC